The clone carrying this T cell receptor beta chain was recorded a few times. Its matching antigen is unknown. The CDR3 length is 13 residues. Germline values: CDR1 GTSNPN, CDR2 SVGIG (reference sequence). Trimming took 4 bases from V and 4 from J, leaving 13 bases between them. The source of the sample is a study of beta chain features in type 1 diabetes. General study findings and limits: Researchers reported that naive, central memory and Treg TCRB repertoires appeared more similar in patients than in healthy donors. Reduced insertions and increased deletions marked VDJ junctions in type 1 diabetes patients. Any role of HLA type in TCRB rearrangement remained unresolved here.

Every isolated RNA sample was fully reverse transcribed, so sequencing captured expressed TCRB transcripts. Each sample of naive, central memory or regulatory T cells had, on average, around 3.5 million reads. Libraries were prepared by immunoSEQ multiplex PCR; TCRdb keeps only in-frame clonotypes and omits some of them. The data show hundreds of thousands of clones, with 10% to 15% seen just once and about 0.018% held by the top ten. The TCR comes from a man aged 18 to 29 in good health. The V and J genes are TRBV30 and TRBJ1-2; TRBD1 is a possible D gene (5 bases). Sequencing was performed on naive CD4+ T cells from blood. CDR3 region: CAWKEGIGYGYTF. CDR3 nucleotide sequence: TGTGCCTGGAAGGAGGGGATCGGCTATGGCTACACCTTC.